This T cell receptor beta chain was sequenced for a study of blood T cell repertoires in COVID-19. As for the study in general: Collection of acute and convalescent COVID-19 samples took place in the United States, Italy and Spain.

Clones were sequenced by immunoSEQ multiplex PCR, and TCRdb holds only the in-frame ones, with some missing. In the table there are 100,000 to 150,000 clones, roughly four fifths of which are singletons. The clonotype comes from a woman in her 50s with acute or convalescent COVID-19. Sequencing input: peripheral blood.

The CDR3 protein is CASGFLAAGGTDTQYF. The CDR3 DNA follows: TGTGCTAGTGGTTTTCTGGCGGCGGGGGGCACAGATACGCAGTATTTT. V is TRBV12-5 and J is TRBJ2-3; TRBD2 matches 7 bases. J was trimmed by 1 base and V by 3 bases; bases with no gene match: 7. This CDR3 is 16 amino acids long. Germline assignment: CDR1 LGHNT and CDR2 FRNRAP.